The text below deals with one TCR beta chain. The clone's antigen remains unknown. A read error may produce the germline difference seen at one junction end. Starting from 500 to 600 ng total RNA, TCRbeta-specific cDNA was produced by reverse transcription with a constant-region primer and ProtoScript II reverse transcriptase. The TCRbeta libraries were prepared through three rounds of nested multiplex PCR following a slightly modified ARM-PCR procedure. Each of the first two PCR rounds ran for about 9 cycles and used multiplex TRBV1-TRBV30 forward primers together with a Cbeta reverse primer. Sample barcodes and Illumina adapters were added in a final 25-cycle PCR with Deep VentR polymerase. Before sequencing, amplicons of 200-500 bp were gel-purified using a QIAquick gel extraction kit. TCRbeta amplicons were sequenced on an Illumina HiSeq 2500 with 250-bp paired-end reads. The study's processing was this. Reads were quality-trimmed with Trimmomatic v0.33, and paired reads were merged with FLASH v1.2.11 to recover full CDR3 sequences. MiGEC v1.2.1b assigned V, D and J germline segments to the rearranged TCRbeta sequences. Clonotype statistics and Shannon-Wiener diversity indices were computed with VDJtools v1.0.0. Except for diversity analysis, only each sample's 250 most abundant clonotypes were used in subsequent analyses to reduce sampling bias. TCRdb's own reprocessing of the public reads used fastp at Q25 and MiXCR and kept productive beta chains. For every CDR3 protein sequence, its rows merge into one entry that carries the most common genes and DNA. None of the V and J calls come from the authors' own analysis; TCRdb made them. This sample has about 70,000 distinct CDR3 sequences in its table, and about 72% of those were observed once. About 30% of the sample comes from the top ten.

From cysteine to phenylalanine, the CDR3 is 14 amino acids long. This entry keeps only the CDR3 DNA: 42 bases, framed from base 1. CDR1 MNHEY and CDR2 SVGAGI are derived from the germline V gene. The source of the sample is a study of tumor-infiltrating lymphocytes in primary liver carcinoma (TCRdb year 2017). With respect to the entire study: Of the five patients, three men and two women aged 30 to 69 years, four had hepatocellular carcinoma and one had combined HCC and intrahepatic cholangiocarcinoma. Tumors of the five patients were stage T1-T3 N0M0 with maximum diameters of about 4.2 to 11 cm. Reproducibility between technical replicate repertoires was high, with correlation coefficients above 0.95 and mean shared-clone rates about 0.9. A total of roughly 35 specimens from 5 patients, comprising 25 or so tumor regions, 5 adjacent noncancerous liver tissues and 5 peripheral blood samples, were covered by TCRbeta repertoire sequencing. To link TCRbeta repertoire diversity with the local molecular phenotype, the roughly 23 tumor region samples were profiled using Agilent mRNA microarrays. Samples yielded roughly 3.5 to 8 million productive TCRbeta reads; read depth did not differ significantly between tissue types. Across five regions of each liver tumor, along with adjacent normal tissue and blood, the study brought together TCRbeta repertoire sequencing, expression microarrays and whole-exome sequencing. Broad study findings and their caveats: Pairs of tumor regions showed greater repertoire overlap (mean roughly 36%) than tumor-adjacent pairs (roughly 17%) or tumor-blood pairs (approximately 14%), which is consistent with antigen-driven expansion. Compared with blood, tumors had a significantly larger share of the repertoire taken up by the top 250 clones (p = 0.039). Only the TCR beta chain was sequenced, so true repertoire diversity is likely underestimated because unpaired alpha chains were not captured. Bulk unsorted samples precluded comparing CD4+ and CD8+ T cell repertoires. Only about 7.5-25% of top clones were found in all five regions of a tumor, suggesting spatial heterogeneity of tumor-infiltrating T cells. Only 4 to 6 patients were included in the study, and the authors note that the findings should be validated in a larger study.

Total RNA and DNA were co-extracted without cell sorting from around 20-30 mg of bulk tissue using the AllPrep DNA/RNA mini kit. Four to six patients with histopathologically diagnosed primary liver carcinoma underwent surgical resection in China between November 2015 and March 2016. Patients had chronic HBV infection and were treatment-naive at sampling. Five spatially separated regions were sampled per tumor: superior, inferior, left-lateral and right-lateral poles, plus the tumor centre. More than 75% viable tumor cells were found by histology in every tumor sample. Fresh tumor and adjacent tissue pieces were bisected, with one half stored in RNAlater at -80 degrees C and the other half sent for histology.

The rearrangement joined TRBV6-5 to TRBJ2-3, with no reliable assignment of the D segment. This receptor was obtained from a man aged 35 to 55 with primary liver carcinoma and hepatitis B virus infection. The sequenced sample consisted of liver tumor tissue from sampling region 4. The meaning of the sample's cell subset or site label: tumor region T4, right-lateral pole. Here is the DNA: TGTGCCAGCAGTCACGGGCAGGAAACAGATGCGCAGTATTTT. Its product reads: CASSHGQETDAQYF.